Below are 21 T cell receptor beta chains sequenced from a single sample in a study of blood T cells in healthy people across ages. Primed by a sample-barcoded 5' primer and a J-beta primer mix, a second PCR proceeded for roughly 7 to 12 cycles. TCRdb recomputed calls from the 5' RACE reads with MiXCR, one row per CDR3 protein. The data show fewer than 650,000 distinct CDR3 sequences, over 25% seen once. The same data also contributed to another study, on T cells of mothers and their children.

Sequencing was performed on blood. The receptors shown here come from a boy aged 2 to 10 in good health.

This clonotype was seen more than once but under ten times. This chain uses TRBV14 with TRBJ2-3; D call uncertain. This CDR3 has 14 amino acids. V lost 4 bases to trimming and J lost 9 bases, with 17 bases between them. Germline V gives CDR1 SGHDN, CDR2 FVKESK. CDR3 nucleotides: TGTGCCAGCAGCCCGAGCCCGGGTAGTCCAACGCAGTATTTT. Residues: CASSPSPGSPTQYF.

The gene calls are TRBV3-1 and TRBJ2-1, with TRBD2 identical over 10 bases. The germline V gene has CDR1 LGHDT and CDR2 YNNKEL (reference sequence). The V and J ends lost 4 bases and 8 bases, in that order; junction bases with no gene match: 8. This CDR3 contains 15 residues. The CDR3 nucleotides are TGTGCCAGCAGCCCTCCTAGCGGGAGAATCGATGAGCAGTTCTTC. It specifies CASSPPSGRIDEQFF.

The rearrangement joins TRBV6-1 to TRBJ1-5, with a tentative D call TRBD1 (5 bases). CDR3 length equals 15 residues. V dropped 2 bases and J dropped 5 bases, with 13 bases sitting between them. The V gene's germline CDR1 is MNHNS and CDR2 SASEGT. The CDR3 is CASSESHPTDQPQHF. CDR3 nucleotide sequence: TGTGCCAGCAGTGAATCCCACCCGACAGATCAGCCCCAGCATTTT.

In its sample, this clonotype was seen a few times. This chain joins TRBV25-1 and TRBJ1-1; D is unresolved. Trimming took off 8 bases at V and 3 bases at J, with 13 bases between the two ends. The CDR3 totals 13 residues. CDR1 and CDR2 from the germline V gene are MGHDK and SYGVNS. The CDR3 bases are TGTGCCAGCCGTAATGGAGAATACACTGAAGCTTTCTTT. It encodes CASRNGEYTEAFF.

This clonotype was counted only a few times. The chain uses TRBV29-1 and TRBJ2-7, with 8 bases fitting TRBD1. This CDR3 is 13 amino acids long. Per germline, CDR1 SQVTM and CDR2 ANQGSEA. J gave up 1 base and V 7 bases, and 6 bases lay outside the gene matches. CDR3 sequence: CSGGQGKSYEQYF. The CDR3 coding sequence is TGCAGCGGAGGACAGGGTAAATCCTACGAGCAGTACTTC.

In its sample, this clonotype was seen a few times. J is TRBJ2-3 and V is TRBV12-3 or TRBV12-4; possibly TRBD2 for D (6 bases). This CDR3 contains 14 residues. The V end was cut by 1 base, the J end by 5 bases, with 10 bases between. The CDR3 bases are TGTGCCAGCAGTTTAGGACTAGTGCAAGATACGCAGTATTTT. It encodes CASSLGLVQDTQYF.

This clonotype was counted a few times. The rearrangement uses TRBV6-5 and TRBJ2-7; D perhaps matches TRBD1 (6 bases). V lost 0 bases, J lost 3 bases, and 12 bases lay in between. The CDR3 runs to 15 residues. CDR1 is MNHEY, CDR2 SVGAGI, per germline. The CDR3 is CASSYSAGDVYEQYF. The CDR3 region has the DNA TGTGCCAGCAGTTACTCCGCAGGGGATGTCTACGAGCAGTACTTC.

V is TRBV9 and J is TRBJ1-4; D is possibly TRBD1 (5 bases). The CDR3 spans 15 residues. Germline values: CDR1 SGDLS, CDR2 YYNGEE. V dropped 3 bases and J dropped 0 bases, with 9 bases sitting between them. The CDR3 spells CASSAGGSTNEKLFF. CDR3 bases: TGTGCCAGCAGCGCGGGGGGGTCAACTAATGAAAAACTGTTTTTT.

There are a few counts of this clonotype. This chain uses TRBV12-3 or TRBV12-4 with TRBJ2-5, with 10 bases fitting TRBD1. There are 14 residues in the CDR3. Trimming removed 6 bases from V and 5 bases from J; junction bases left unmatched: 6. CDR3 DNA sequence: TGTGCCAGCAGGAGGACAGGGGGTCCGGAGACCCAGTACTTC. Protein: CASRRTGGPETQYF.

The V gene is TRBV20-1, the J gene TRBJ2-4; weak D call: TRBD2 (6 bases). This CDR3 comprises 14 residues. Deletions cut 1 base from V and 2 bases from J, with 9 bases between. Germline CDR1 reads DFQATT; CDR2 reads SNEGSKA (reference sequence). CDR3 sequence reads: CSARGGGTKNIQYF. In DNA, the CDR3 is TGCAGTGCTAGAGGAGGAGGGACCAAAAACATTCAGTACTTC.

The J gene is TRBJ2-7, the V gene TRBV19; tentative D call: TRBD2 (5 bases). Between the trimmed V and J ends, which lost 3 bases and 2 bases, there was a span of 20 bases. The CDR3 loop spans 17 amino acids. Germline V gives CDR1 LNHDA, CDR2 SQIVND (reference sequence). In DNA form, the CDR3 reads TGTGCCAGTAGTATTTGTATGGGTTTGCGGACTGCCTACGAGCAGTACTTC. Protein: CASSICMGLRTAYEQYF.

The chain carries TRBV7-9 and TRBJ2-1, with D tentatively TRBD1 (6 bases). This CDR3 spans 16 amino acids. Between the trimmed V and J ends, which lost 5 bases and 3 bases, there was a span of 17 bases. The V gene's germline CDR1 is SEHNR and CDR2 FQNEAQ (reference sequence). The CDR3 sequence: CASSLGERRGYNEQFF. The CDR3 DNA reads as TGTGCCAGCAGCCTAGGGGAACGCAGGGGCTACAATGAGCAGTTCTTC.

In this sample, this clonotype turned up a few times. The CDR3 region has the DNA TGTGCCAGTAGTTCCGAGGGGCAGATAAACATTCAGTACTTC. The encoded protein is CASSSEGQINIQYF. The chain is built from TRBV19 and TRBJ2-4; D tentatively fits TRBD1 or TRBD2 (5 bases each). CDR3 length: 14 amino acids. Germline CDR1 and CDR2: LNHDA and SQIVND (reference sequence). V lost 5 bases and J lost 6, with 14 bases in between.

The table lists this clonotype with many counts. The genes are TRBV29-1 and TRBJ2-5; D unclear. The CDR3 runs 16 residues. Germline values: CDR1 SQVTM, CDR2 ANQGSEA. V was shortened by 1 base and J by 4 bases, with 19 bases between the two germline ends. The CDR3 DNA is TGCAGCGTTGAAGGGATGGGCTCCTCCCACTCAGAGACCCAGTACTTC. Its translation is CSVEGMGSSHSETQYF.

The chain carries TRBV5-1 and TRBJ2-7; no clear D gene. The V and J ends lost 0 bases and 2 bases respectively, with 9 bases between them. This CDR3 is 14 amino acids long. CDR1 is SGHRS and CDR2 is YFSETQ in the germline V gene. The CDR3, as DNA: TGCGCCAGCAGCTTGGGGCTAGGCACCTACGAGCAGTACTTC. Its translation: CASSLGLGTYEQYF.

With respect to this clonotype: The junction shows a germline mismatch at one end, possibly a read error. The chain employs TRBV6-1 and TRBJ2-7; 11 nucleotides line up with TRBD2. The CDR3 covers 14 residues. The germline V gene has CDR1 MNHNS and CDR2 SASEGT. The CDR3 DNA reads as TGTGCCAGCAGTTTAGCGGGAGGGCCCTACGGGCAGTACTTC. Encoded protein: CASSLAGGPYGQYF.

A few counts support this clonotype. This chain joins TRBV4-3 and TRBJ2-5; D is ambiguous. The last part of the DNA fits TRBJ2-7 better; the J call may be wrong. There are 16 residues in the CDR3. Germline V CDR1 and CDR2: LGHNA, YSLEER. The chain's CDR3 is CASSQEWGDSLYEQYF. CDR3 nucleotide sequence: TGCGCCAGCAGCCAAGAATGGGGTGATAGTCTCTACGAGCAGTACTTC.

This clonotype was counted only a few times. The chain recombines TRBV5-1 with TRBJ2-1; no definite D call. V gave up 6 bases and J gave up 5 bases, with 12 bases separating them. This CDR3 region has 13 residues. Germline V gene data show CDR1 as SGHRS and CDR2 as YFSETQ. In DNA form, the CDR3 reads TGCGCCAGCACCTCAGATTCCCACAATGAGCAGTTCTTC. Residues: CASTSDSHNEQFF. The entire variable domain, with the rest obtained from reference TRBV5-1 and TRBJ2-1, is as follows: KAGVTQTPRYLIKTRGQQVTLSCSPISGHRSVSWYQQTPGQGLQFLFEYFSETQRNKGNFPGRFSGRQFSNSRSEMNVSTLELGDSALYLCASTSDSHNEQFFGPGTRLTVL.

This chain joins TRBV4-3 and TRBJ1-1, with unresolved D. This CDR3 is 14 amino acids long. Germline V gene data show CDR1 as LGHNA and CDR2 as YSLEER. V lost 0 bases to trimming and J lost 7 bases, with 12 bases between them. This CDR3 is CASSQDIGLGEAFF. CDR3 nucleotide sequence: TGCGCCAGCAGCCAAGATATCGGGTTGGGTGAAGCTTTCTTT.

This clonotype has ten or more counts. CDR3 sequence reads: CSALTGGETQYF. Here the CDR3 DNA reads TGCAGTGCGTTAACGGGAGGGGAGACCCAGTACTTC. The chain carries TRBV20-1 and TRBJ2-5, with TRBD2 matching 8 bases. Germline V lookup: CDR1 DFQATT, CDR2 SNEGSKA (reference sequence). This CDR3 region has 12 residues. Losses at the gene ends were 6 bases for V and 5 bases for J; bases not matched to a gene: 5.

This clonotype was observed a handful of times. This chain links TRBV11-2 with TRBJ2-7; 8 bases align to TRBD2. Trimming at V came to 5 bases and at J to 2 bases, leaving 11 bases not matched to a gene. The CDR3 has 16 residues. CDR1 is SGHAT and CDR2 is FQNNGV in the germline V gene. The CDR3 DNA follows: TGTGCCAGCAGCCCTCTAAGAGCGGGAGAACCCTACGAGCAGTACTTC. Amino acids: CASSPLRAGEPYEQYF.